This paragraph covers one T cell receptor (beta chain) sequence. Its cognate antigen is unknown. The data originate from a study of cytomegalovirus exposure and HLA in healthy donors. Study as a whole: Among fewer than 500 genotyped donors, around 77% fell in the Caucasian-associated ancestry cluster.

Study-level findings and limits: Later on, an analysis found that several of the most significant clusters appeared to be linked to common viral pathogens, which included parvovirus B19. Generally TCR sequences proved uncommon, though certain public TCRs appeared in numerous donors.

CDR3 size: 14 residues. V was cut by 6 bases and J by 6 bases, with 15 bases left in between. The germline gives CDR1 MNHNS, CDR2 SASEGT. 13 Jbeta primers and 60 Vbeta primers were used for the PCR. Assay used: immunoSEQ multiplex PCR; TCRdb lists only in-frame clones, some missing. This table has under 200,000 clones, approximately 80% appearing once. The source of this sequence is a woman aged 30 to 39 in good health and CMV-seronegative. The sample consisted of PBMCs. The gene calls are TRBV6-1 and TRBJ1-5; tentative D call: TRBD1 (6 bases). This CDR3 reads CASRAQGRGQPQHF. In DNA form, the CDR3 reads TGTGCCAGCAGGGCACAGGGTCGGGGTCAGCCCCAGCATTTT.